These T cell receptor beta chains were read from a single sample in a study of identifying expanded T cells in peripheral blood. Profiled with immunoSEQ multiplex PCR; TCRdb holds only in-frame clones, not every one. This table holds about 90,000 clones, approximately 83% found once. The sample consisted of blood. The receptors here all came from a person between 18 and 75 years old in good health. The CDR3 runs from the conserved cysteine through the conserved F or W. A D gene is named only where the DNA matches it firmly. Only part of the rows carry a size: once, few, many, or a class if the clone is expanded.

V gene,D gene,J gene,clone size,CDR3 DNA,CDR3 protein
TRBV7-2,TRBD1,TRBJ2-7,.,TGTGCCAGCAGCCCAGGGACAGGGGGCTACGAGCAGTACTTC,CASSPGTGGYEQYF
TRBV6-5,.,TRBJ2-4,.,TGTGCCAGCAGTTCCGGGACCCAAAACATTCAGTACTTC,CASSSGTQNIQYF
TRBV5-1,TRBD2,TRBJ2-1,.,TGCGCCAGCCGGGGGGGATGGACAGTTTACAATGAGCAGTTCTTC,CASRGGWTVYNEQFF
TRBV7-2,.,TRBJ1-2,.,TGTGCCAGCAGGGGGTGGTCTCGCGGCTACACCTTC,CASRGWSRGYTF
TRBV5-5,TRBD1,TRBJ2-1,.,TGTGCCAGCAGCTTTGGGGACAGTCCCTACAATGAGCAGTTCTTC,CASSFGDSPYNEQFF
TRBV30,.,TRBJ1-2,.,TGTGCCTGGAAAGGTTCCCTTAACTATGGCTACACCTTC,CAWKGSLNYGYTF
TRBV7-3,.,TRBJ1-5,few,TGTGCCAGCAGCCTTGACAGGTACAATCAGCCCCAGCATTTT,CASSLDRYNQPQHF
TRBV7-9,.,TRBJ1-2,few,TGTGCCAGCAGCTTACGGGGGGCGCATGGCTACACCTTC,CASSLRGAHGYTF
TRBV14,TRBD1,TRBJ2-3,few,TGTGCCAGCAGCCAGGGGACAGGGATCGCAGATACGCAGTATTTT,CASSQGTGIADTQYF
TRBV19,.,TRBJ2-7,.,TGTGCCAGTAGTATAAAAGGCCTCGGCTACGAGCAGTACTTC,CASSIKGLGYEQYF
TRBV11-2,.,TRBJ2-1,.,TGTGCCAGCAGCTTAAGACGTCGGAATGAGCAGTTCTTC,CASSLRRRNEQFF
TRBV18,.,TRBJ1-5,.,TGTGCCAGCTCACCACTGACACAACGGGGCAATCAGCCCCAGCATTTT,CASSPLTQRGNQPQHF
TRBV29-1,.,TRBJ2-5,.,TGCAGCGCGGTGCCCTACGGACGAGAGACCCAGTACTTC,CSAVPYGRETQYF
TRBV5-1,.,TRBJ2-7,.,TGCGCCAGCAGCTTGTCAGGGAACTCCTACGAGCAGTACTTC,CASSLSGNSYEQYF
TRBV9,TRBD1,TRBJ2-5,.,TGTGCCAGCAGCGCGGGCTACCGGGACAGGGGAGGCGAGACCCAGTACTTC,CASSAGYRDRGGETQYF
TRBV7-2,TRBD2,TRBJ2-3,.,TGTGCCAGCAGCTCCTCAGGACTAGCGGGGACGCAGTATTTT,CASSSSGLAGTQYF
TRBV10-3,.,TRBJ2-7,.,TGTGCCATCAGTGCTACCTCGGACACCGCCTACGAGCAGTACTTC,CAISATSDTAYEQYF
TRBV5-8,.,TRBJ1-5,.,TGTGCCAGCAGCTTGGGTACTGGGGGTAGCAATCAGCCCCAGCATTTT,CASSLGTGGSNQPQHF
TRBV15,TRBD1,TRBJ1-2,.,TGTGCCACCAGCAGTTCGCCTGGGACAGGAGGAAAAGGCTACACCTTC,CATSSSPGTGGKGYTF
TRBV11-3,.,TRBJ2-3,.,TGTGCCAGCAGCTTAGACGGGGCAGGCCGGGGAGATACGCAGTATTTT,CASSLDGAGRGDTQYF
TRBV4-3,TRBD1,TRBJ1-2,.,TGCGCCAGCAGCCAAGATCAAGACAAAGGGACAGGGTACGTCTACACCTTC,CASSQDQDKGTGYVYTF
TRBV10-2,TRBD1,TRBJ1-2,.,TGCGCCAGCAGTGCTCTCCGACAGGGATCTAACTATGGCTACACCTTC,CASSALRQGSNYGYTF
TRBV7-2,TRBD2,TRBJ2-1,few,TGTGCCAGCAGCAAGAGCGGGACTAAATACAATGAGCAGTTCTTC,CASSKSGTKYNEQFF
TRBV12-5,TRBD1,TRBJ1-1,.,TGTGCTAGTGGTTTGGTAGCGAGGGCAGGGGGATATCCAGGGGGAGCTTTCTTT,CASGLVARAGGYPGGAFF
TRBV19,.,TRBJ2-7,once,TGTGCCAGTAAGAAGGGAGAGTCCTACGAGCAGTACTTC,CASKKGESYEQYF
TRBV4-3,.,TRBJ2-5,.,TGCGCCAGCAGCCAAACTGGACTGGAGACCCAGTACTTC,CASSQTGLETQYF
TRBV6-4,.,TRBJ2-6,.,TGTGCAAGCAGGCCGAAGGCATCATCTGGGGCCAACGTCCTGACTTTC,CASRPKASSGANVLTF
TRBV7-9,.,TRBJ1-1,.,TGTGCCAGCAGCTTAACGGGGAACACTGAAGCTTTCTTT,CASSLTGNTEAFF
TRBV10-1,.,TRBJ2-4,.,TGCGCCAGCACCCAGGGGCTAAACATTCAGTACTTC,CASTQGLNIQYF
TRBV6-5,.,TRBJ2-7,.,TGTGCCAGCAGTTACTCGTATCCTTCCGGGAACGAGCAGTACTTC,CASSYSYPSGNEQYF
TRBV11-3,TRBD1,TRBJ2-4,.,TGTGCCAGCAGCAAAACCCGACAGGGATTTTCGAACATTCAGTACTTC,CASSKTRQGFSNIQYF
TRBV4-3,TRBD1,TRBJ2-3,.,TGCGCCAGCAGCCGAGGGGGCCCCCCGAGCGATACGCAGTATTTT,CASSRGGPPSDTQYF
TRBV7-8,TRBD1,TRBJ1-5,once,TGTGCCAGCAGTCTCACCGGGACAGGGATTACTCAGCCCCAGCATTTT,CASSLTGTGITQPQHF
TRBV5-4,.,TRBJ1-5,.,TGTGCCAGCAGCTTATCAGGGGCCAATCAGCCCCAGCATTTT,CASSLSGANQPQHF
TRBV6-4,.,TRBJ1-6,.,TGTGCCAGCAGTGGGGCAGTCGGAGCCTATAATTCACCCCTCCACTTT,CASSGAVGAYNSPLHF
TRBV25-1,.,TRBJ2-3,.,TGTGCCAGCATAGACGCCAGAGGGCCCCAGGATACGCAGTATTTT,CASIDARGPQDTQYF
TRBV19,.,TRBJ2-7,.,TGTGCCAGTAGTATCTCGGACAGCTACCTCTACGAGCAGTACTTC,CASSISDSYLYEQYF
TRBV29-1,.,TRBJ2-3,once,TGCAGCGATCAGAGCACAGATACGCAGTATTTT,CSDQSTDTQYF
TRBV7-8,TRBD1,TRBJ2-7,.,TGTGCCAGCAGCTTCGAGACAGGGAACTCCTACGAGCAGTACTTC,CASSFETGNSYEQYF
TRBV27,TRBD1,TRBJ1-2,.,TGTGCCAGCAGTCCGAGTTGGACAGGGGGCAGCTACACCTTC,CASSPSWTGGSYTF
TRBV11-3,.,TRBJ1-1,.,TGTGCCAGCAGCCCAGGGCCGAACACTGAAGCTTTCTTT,CASSPGPNTEAFF
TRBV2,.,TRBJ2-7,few,TGTGCCAGCAGCTCAGACAACTACGAGCAGTACTTC,CASSSDNYEQYF
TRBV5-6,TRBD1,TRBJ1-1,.,TGTGCCAGCAGCGACGGGACAGGGCGGGAAGCTTTCTTT,CASSDGTGREAFF
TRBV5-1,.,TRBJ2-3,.,TGCGCCAGCAGCTTCCGAGATACGCAGTATTTT,CASSFRDTQYF
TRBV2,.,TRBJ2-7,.,TGTGCCAGTAACGTCGACAGGCACTACGAGCAGTACTTC,CASNVDRHYEQYF
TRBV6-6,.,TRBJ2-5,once,TGTGCCAGCAGTTACAGACAAGAGACCCAGTACTTC,CASSYRQETQYF
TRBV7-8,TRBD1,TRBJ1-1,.,TGTGCCAGCAGCTTGGACAGACAGGGATGGTCCGGGAACACTGAAGCTTTCTTT,CASSLDRQGWSGNTEAFF
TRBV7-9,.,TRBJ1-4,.,TGTGCCAGCAGCTTAGGGGCAGGAACTAATGAAAAACTGTTTTTT,CASSLGAGTNEKLFF
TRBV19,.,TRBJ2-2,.,TGTGCCAGTGAATCACAGGGCCCCGCGAAGGACGGGGAGCTGTTTTTT,CASESQGPAKDGELFF
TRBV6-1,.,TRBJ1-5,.,TGTGCCAGCACTAGAACGGGGGAAGAGCCCCAGCATTTT,CASTRTGEEPQHF
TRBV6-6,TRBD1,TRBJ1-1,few,TGTGCCAGCACCCTGGACAGGGGGAAAGCTTTCTTT,CASTLDRGKAFF
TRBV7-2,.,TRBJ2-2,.,TGTGCCAGCAGTGGCCCCCGGGTCGGGGAGCTGTTTTTT,CASSGPRVGELFF
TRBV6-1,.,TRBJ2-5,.,TGTGCCTGTGGGAGAGGGGGAGAGACCCAGTACTTC,CACGRGGETQYF
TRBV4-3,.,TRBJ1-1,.,TGCGCCAGCAGCCAGACCAGGGGAGGTGCTGAAGCTTTCTTT,CASSQTRGGAEAFF
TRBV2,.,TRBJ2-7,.,TGTGCCAGCACTCAAGGCTACGAGCAGTACTTC,CASTQGYEQYF
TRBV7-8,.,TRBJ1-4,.,TGTGCCAGCAGCTTAGCGGACTCAGCTGGGGGAAAACTGTTTTTT,CASSLADSAGGKLFF
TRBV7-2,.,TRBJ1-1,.,TGTGCCAGCAGCTTAGTTCCGACAGATAACACTGAAGCTTTCTTT,CASSLVPTDNTEAFF
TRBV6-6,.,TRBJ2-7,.,TGTGCCAGCCGGCCCGGGGAAGGGTCCTACGAGCAGTACTTC,CASRPGEGSYEQYF
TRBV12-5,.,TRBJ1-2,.,TGTGCTAGTGGTCTCGACCGGGAGGCCTATGGCTACACCTTC,CASGLDREAYGYTF